The clone carrying this T cell receptor (beta chain) was seen more than once but under ten times. Its antigen remains unknown. Assay used: immunoSEQ multiplex PCR; TCRdb lists only in-frame clones, some missing. The table includes some 50,000 clones, around 70% detected once. This specimen comes from a study of vaccination effects on CD4 cells after COVID-19. Overall study: Both early and late time points after vaccination provided samples from a few convalescent patients. Post-vaccine sampling occurred a median 72 days after the second dose.

The culture ran for 9 to 11 days, and then CD4+ T cells were isolated. Convalescent patients had PCR-confirmed SARS-CoV-2 infection between March and December 2020. Participants received two doses of either the BNT162b2 or mRNA-1273 vaccine. Days 3 and 7 were when half the medium was replaced with IL-2 medium. Points from the study as a whole: Small numbers of convalescent patients limited the study. It also lacked early post-infection timepoints.

Trimming left V 3 bases short and J 3 bases short, with 3 bases between. The germline gives CDR1 MNHNS, CDR2 SASEGT. The CDR3 is made up of 11 amino acids. The clonotype originates from a human donor who had a prior SARS-CoV-2 infection. The specimen comprised CD4+ T cells from PBMCs cultured without peptide, sampled after COVID-19 vaccination. The chain carries TRBV6-1 and TRBJ2-7; D gene ambiguous. The CDR3 DNA reads TGTGCCAGCAGTGACATCTACGAGCAGTACTTC. Translated: CASSDIYEQYF.